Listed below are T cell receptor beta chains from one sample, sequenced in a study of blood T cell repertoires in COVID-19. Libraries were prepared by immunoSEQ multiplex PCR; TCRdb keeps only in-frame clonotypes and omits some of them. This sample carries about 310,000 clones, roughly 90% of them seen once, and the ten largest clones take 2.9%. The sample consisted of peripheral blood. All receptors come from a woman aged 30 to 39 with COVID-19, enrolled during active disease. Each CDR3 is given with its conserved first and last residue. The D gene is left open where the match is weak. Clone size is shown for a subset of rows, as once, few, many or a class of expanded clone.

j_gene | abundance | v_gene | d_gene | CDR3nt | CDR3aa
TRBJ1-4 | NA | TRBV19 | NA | TGTGCCAGTGCTACAGGGTCCGCTAATGAAAAACTGTTTTTT | CASATGSANEKLFF
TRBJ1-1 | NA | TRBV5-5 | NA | TGTGCCAGCAGCCTGCCGGGACAACTCATGAACACTGAAGCTTTCTTT | CASSLPGQLMNTEAFF
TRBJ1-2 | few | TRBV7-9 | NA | TGTGCCAGCACCTTATCCCCAGGCCTCTATGGCTACACCTTC | CASTLSPGLYGYTF
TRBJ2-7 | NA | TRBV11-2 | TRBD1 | TGTGCCAGCAGCTCCGTTATCCGGGACAGGGTCCACGAGCAGTACTTC | CASSSVIRDRVHEQYF
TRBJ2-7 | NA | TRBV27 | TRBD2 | TGTGCCAGCAAAGCGGGGCAGGGAAATTTGTACGAGCAGTACTTC | CASKAGQGNLYEQYF
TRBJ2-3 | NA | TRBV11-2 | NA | TGTGCCAGCAGCTTAGGCGGGGACAGCACAGATACGCAGTATTTT | CASSLGGDSTDTQYF
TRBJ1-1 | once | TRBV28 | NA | TGTGCCAGCAGTGTTTACAGGAACACTGAAGCTTTCTTT | CASSVYRNTEAFF
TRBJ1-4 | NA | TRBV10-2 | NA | TGCGCCAGCGGGACGGGAGTAGAAAAACTGTTTTTT | CASGTGVEKLFF
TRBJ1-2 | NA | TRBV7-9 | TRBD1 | TGTGCCAGCAGCTCGGGACAGACCATTATCTATGGCTACACCTTC | CASSSGQTIIYGYTF
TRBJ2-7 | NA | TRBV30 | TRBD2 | TGTGCCTGGGCTTACAGCGGGAGGGGCGAGCAGTACTTC | CAWAYSGRGEQYF
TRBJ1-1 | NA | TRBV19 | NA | TGTGCCAGCCGGGAATCGGGGAGCACTGAAGCTTTCTTT | CASRESGSTEAFF
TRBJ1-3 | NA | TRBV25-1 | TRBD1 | TGTGCCAGCAGTGAGACAGACAGGGTTGGAAACACCATATATTTT | CASSETDRVGNTIYF
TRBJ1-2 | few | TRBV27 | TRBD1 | TGTGCCAGCTCCGACAGGGGCTATGGCTACACCTTC | CASSDRGYGYTF